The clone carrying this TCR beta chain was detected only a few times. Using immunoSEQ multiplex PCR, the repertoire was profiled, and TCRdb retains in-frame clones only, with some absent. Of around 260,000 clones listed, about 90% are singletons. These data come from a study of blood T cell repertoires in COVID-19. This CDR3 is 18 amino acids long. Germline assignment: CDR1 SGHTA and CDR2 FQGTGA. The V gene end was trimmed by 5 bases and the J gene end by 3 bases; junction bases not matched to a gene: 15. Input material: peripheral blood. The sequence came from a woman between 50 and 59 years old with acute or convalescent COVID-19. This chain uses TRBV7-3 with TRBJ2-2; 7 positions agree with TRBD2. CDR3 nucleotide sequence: TGTGCCAGCAGCCCAAGGGCGGGGTCAGCGGGACACACCGGGGAGCTGTTTTTT. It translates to CASSPRAGSAGHTGELFF.